This T cell receptor beta chain was obtained from a study of T cells in Graves' hyperthyroidism and ophthalmopathy. Amplification of TCR beta CDR3 regions used RNA as the template. When the TCR CDR3 underwent first-round RT-PCR, the HTBI primer set was used. TCRdb re-analysed the multiplex PCR reads in MiXCR, keeping a single row per CDR3 protein. The top ten hold about 8.9% of the sample, which has hundreds of thousands of distinct CDR3 sequences, 35% to 40% seen once. This clonotype was seen a handful of times. No antigen is known for it. Whole-study results and caveats: Most clonotypes that expanded in the thyroid above 0.001 also showed up in blood.

The CDR3 length is 17 residues. V was cut by 6 bases and J by 5 bases, with 25 bases left in between. Germline V gene lookup returns CDR1 SEHNR and CDR2 FQNEAQ (reference sequence). Sequenced sample: blood. This TCR came from a man aged 18 to 29 with Graves' hyperthyroidism. The chain links TRBV7-9 to TRBJ1-2; TRBD1 is a possible D gene (5 bases). DNA of the CDR3: TGTGCCAGCAGGCCCGAAACCGGGACCTTACCTCTATATGGCTACACCTTC. Its protein is CASRPETGTLPLYGYTF.